The 15 T cell receptor beta chains presented below share a single source sample, sequenced in a study of cytomegalovirus exposure and HLA in healthy donors. In the PCR, 60 Vbeta and 13 Jbeta primers were used. Sequenced by immunoSEQ multiplex PCR; TCRdb stores in-frame clones only, minus some. The data hold 200,000 or so clones, with 82% observed a single time. Sequenced: PBMCs. The receptors shown here come from a woman in her forties or fifties in good health and CMV-seropositive.

The rearrangement links TRBV7-8 to TRBJ2-2; D is possibly TRBD2 (7 bases). The V end was cut by 5 bases, the J end by 3 bases, with 16 bases between. Germline CDR1 and CDR2: SGHVS and FQNEAQ. The CDR3 has 16 amino acids. CDR3 DNA sequence: TGTGCCAGCAGCCCCTTTGGGGGGGCAGACACCGGGGAGCTGTTTTTT. It codes for CASSPFGGADTGELFF.

V is TRBV15 and J is TRBJ1-4; the D gene is possibly TRBD1 (5 bases). CDR1 and CDR2 from the germline V gene are LNHNV and YYDKDF (reference sequence). This CDR3 contains 16 residues. V was trimmed by 7 bases and J by 0 bases, leaving 15 bases between them. CDR3 nucleotide sequence: TGTGCCACCAAAGGAGAGGGACTTGCAACTAATGAAAAACTGTTTTTT. This sequence encodes CATKGEGLATNEKLFF.

V usage is TRBV5-1 and J usage is TRBJ1-2; 9 nucleotides line up with TRBD1. The junction had 13 bases not matched to a gene; V was cut back by 5 bases and J by 2 bases. The CDR3 contains 17 residues. Germline CDR1 is SGHRS and CDR2 is YFSETQ. The CDR3 DNA reads as TGCGCCAGCAGACCGGGACAGGGAGCGTGGGCGAACTATGGCTACACCTTC. Its translation: CASRPGQGAWANYGYTF.

The J gene is TRBJ2-5, the V gene TRBV7-2; 10 positions match TRBD1. V lost 0 bases and J lost 2; bases outside the gene matches: 3. The CDR3 has 16 residues. CDR1 SGHTA and CDR2 FQGNSA come from the germline V gene. CDR3 loop: CASSLAQGQGQETQYF. CDR3 DNA: TGTGCCAGCAGCTTAGCGCAGGGACAGGGGCAAGAGACCCAGTACTTC.

The chain uses TRBV28 and TRBJ2-5, with D possibly matching TRBD1 (6 bases). The J call is uncertain, as TRBJ2-7 better fits the DNA end. The CDR3 runs to 15 residues. Germline V gene sequence: CDR1 MDHEN, CDR2 SYDVKM. Here the CDR3 DNA reads TGTGCCAGCAGGGTGGGGACCAGGGGATCATACGAGCAGTACTTC. It encodes CASRVGTRGSYEQYF.

This clone has only one observation. The V and J genes are TRBV19 and TRBJ1-2; D perhaps matches TRBD1 (6 bases). CDR1 and CDR2 (germline): LNHDA, SQIVND (reference sequence). The length of the CDR3 is 14 residues. With 8 bases removed from V and 3 bases from J, the gap between germline ends came to 16 bases. The CDR3 bases are TGTGCCAGTTACGGACAGCCGCCTCACTATGGCTACACCTTC. Translation gives CASYGQPPHYGYTF.

This clone turned up a few times. The chain combines TRBV18 with TRBJ1-2; TRBD1 is a possible D gene (6 bases). V was cut by 3 bases and J by 3 bases, with 14 bases left in between. From germline, CDR1 is KGHSH and CDR2 LQKENI. This CDR3 has 15 amino acids. The CDR3 bases are TGTGCCAGCTCACCCTGGACAGTGGCGGACTATGGCTACACCTTC. Translation: CASSPWTVADYGYTF.

This clone has only one observation. The chain carries TRBV4-1 and TRBJ1-2; TRBD1 matches 12 bases. The germline CDR1 and CDR2 sequences are MGHRA and YSYEKL. V lost 2 bases, J lost 4 bases, and 5 bases stayed unmatched. This CDR3 region has 16 residues. DNA for the CDR3: TGCGCCAGCAGCCAACCAGGGACAGGGGGCGGCTATGGCTACACCTTC. This translates into CASSQPGTGGGYGYTF.

The table lists this clone with a few counts. J is TRBJ1-6 and V is TRBV5-1; D unresolved. Trimming took off 0 bases at V and 4 bases at J, with 11 bases between the two ends. The CDR3 loop spans 16 amino acids. Germline V CDR1 and CDR2: SGHRS, YFSETQ. The CDR3 nucleotides read TGCGCCAGCAGCTTGGCCGAGGAGGCTTATAATTCACCCCTCCACTTT. It is translated as CASSLAEEAYNSPLHF. The whole variable domain, remainder taken from reference TRBV5-1 and TRBJ1-6, is KAGVTQTPRYLIKTRGQQVTLSCSPISGHRSVSWYQQTPGQGLQFLFEYFSETQRNKGNFPGRFSGRQFSNSRSEMNVSTLELGDSALYLCASSLAEEAYNSPLHFGNGTRLTVT.

V and J are TRBV7-9 and TRBJ2-7; 9 bases match TRBD2. There are 15 residues in the CDR3. The trim removed 3 bases at V and 5 bases at J, leaving 8 bases unmatched. Germline V CDR1 and CDR2: SEHNR, FQNEAQ (reference sequence). For the CDR3, the DNA is TGTGCCAGCAGCTTGTCGAGCGGGAGGCCCCACGAGCAGTACTTC. Protein: CASSLSSGRPHEQYF.

CDR3 DNA sequence: TGTGCCAGCAGCTGGATACAGGGATCAACCGGGGAGCTGTTTTTT. The encoded protein is CASSWIQGSTGELFF. The chain is built from TRBV5-5 and TRBJ2-2, with D perhaps TRBD1 (6 bases). CDR3 length equals 15 residues. V lost 3 bases to trimming and J lost 5 bases, with 14 bases between them. Germline V lookup: CDR1 SGHKS, CDR2 YYEKEE (reference sequence).

This clone was seen a few times. The chain has TRBV7-2 and TRBJ1-6; D not resolved. V was clipped by 0 bases and J by 0 bases, with 6 bases between them. CDR3 length: 16 residues. Looked up from germline, CDR1 is SGHTA and CDR2 is FQGNSA. The CDR3 sequence: CASSLAWSSYNSPLHF. As DNA, the CDR3 is TGTGCCAGCAGCTTAGCCTGGAGCTCCTATAATTCACCCCTCCACTTT.

CDR3 sequence: CASSLEDSPLHF. For the CDR3, the DNA is TGTGCCAGCAGCCTTGAGGATTCACCCCTCCACTTT. This rearrangement joins TRBV5-6 to TRBJ1-6; no clear D gene. V was trimmed by 4 bases and J by 8 bases, leaving 7 bases between them. Germline values: CDR1 SGHDT, CDR2 YYEEEE. The CDR3 runs to 12 residues.

The chain uses TRBV4-2 and TRBJ2-1, with 11 bases lining up with TRBD2. The germline gives CDR1 LGHNA, CDR2 YNFKEQ. The length of the CDR3 is 16 residues. The V gene end was trimmed by 1 base and the J gene end by 6 bases; junction bases not matched to a gene: 5. In DNA form, the CDR3 reads TGTGCCAGCAGCCAAGGTGGGACTAGCGGCGGCAATGAGCAGTTCTTC. It codes for CASSQGGTSGGNEQFF.

The chain employs TRBV9 and TRBJ1-3; no clear D. The V gene lost 0 bases and the J gene lost 4 bases, with 14 bases spanning the gap. Germline lookup yields CDR1 SGDLS and CDR2 YYNGEE. The CDR3 loop spans 16 amino acids. The CDR3 nucleotides are TGTGCCAGCAGCGTAGCACCACTGGCGGGCGGAAACACCATATATTTT. Protein product: CASSVAPLAGGNTIYF.